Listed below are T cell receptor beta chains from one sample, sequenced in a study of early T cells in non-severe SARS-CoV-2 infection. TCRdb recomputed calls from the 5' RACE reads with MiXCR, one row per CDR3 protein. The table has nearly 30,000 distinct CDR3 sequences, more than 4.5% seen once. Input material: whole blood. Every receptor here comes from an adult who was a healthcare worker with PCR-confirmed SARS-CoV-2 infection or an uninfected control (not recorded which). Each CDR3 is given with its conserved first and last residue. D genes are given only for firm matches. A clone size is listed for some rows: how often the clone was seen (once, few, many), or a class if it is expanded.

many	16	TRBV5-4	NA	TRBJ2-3	TGTGCCAGCAGCGAAACAGGGTTTAGCGATGGAGATACGCAGTATTTT	CASSETGFSDGDTQYF
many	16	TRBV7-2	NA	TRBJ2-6	TGTGCCAGCAGCCCCGGACGGAACTCTGGGGCCAACGTCCTGACTTTC	CASSPGRNSGANVLTF
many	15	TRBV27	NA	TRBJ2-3	TGTGCCAGCAGTTCCTCTACAGGGTTCACAGATACGCAGTATTTT	CASSSSTGFTDTQYF
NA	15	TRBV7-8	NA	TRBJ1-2	TGTGCCAGCAGCCCAGCGGGATGGGAGTACTATGGCTACACCTTC	CASSPAGWEYYGYTF
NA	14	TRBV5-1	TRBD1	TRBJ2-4	TGCGCCAGCAGCCTACAGGGACAGGAAAACATTCAGTACTTC	CASSLQGQENIQYF
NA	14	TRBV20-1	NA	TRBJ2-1	TGCAGTGCTAGAGATAGGATTTCCTACAATGAGCAGTTCTTC	CSARDRISYNEQFF
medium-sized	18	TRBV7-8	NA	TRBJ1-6	TGTGCCAGCAGCTTAGGGACAGCTAGGAGCTCCTATAATTCACCCCTCCACTTT	CASSLGTARSSYNSPLHF
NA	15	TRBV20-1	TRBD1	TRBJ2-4	TGCAGTGCTTTGGACAGGGGGCCGGCCAAAAACATTCAGTACTTC	CSALDRGPAKNIQYF
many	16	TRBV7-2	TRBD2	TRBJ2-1	TGTGCCAGCAGCCCTAGCGGGACTAGCGGGGGCGATGAGCAGTTCTTC	CASSPSGTSGGDEQFF
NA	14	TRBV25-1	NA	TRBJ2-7	TGTGCCAGCAGTGTATATTACGGTCCCTCCGAGCAGTACTTC	CASSVYYGPSEQYF
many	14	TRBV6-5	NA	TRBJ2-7	TGTGCCAGCAGCCCAGGCTGGGGGTCATACGAGCAGTACTTC	CASSPGWGSYEQYF
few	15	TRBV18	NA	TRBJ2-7	TGTGCCAGCTCACTAGCTCGGGTAAGCTCCTACGAGCAGTACTTC	CASSLARVSSYEQYF
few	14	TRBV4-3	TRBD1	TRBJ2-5	TGCGCCAGCAGCCCTGTCGGACAGGCAGAGACCCAGTACTTC	CASSPVGQAETQYF
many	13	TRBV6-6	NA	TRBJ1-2	TGTGCCAGCAGTTACAATTTAGGGGAAGGCTACACCTTC	CASSYNLGEGYTF
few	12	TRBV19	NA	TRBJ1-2	TGTGCCAGTAGTATAGAAGGAATCGGCTACACCTTC	CASSIEGIGYTF
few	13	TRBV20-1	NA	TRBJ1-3	TGCAGTGCTTCAGGGGCGGGAGAAAACACCATATATTTT	CSASGAGENTIYF
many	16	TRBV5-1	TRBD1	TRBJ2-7	TGCGCCAGCAGCTACCAAAGGACAGGAAGCAGCTACGAGCAGTACTTC	CASSYQRTGSSYEQYF
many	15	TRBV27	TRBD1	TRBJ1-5	TGTGCCAGCAGGAATACAGGGGGCAATCATCAGCCCCAGCATTTT	CASRNTGGNHQPQHF
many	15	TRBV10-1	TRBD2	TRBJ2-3	TGCGCCAGCAGTGAGGCGGGAGAGCGGGCAGATACGCAGTATTTT	CASSEAGERADTQYF
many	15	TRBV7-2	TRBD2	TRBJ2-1	TGTGCCAGCAGCTCTAGCGGGGGGGCTAGAAATGAGCAGTTCTTC	CASSSSGGARNEQFF
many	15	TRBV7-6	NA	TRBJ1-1	TGTGCCAGCAGCTTAGGTATCATGTTGAACACTGAAGCTTTCTTT	CASSLGIMLNTEAFF
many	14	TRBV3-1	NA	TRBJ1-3	TGTGCCAGCAGCCAAGTTAAGGCTGGAAACACCATATATTTT	CASSQVKAGNTIYF
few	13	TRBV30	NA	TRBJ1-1	TGTGCCTGGAGTGTACTTAGGAACACTGAAGCTTTCTTT	CAWSVLRNTEAFF
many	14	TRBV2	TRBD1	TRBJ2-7	TGTGCCAGCCAAGGGATAAGGGACAGCCACGAGCAGTACTTC	CASQGIRDSHEQYF
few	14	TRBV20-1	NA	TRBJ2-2	TGCAGTGCTGCTAAGACAGTAGACACCGGGGAGCTGTTTTTT	CSAAKTVDTGELFF